Following are 24 T cell receptor beta chains from one sample sequenced in a study of chemoradiotherapy in HPV16-positive cancers (dated by TCRdb to 2021 to 2024). Library construction relied on the immunoSEQ multiplex PCR assay. The source is immuneACCESS, and TCRdb retained only in-frame sequences with V and J called. Part of the clones is not carried over; for the studies checked, unresolved V genes explain less than half of this, and the remainder is unexplained. This sample comprises tens of thousands of clones, about nine tenths of them detected only once. The ten largest make up approximately 3% of the sample. The sequencing here drew on blood, taken from a patient who underwent chemoradiotherapy. The receptor set was obtained from a human donor with HPV-associated anogenital cancer.

The V call is TRBV6-1, the J call TRBJ1-6, with 7 bases matching TRBD1. From germline, CDR1 is MNHNS and CDR2 SASEGT. The V gene end was trimmed by 6 bases and the J gene end by 10 bases; junction bases not matched to a gene: 6. The CDR3 runs 13 residues. CDR3 sequence reads: CASSRQGGSPLHF. As DNA, the CDR3 is TGTGCCAGCAGCAGACAGGGTGGGTCACCCCTCCACTTT.

The chain uses TRBV11-3 and TRBJ2-1; D unresolved. Trimming took off 0 bases at V and 10 bases at J, with 4 bases between the two ends. The CDR3 sequence is 11 residues long. Germline V lookup: CDR1 SGHNT, CDR2 YENEEA. CDR3 sequence: CASSLDREQFF. The CDR3 coding sequence is TGTGCCAGCAGCTTAGACAGGGAGCAGTTCTTC.

The V call is TRBV9, the J call TRBJ1-6; no clear D gene. The CDR3 is made up of 16 amino acids. The V end was cut by 2 bases, the J end by 0 bases, with 9 bases between. CDR1 is SGDLS, CDR2 YYNGEE, per germline. CDR3 amino acids: CASSVRQSSYNSPLHF. For the CDR3, the DNA is TGTGCCAGCAGCGTTCGGCAGAGCTCCTATAATTCACCCCTCCACTTT.

In this sample, this clone turned up a few times. The J gene is TRBJ2-6, the V gene TRBV6-4; D is unclear. V lost 2 bases to trimming and J lost 0 bases, with 2 bases between them. Germline V gene sequence: CDR1 MRHNA, CDR2 SNTAGT. This CDR3 region has 14 residues. CDR3 nucleotides: TGTGCCAGCAGTGACGACTCTGGGGCCAACGTCCTGACTTTC. It is translated as CASSDDSGANVLTF.

Comment on this clone: The conserved phenylalanine or tryptophan is not found at the CDR3 terminus, so this likely reflects a read error. The limits of the CDR3 on the DNA are not certain, so only TCRdb's listed CDR3 is given. This chain joins TRBV7-8 and TRBJ2-7; TRBD1 is taken as the D call from the table, unchecked against the DNA. Both ends counted, the CDR3 spans 12 residues. Germline CDR1 is SGHVS and CDR2 is FQNEAQ. The CDR3 region is CASSTSGQVIVL.

The rearrangement uses TRBV27 and TRBJ2-7; D tentatively fits TRBD1 or TRBD2 (5 bases each). Germline V gives CDR1 MNHEY, CDR2 SMNVEV (reference sequence). The length of the CDR3 is 16 residues. V was trimmed by 5 bases and J by 2 bases, leaving 19 bases between them. In nucleotides, the CDR3 is TGTGCCAGCAGTCCGGCCGGGGCAGCCCTCACCTACGAGCAGTACTTC. Translated: CASSPAGAALTYEQYF.

This clone is a singleton in its sample. The chain is built from TRBV5-1 and TRBJ2-3, with D possibly being TRBD2 (6 bases). The germline gives CDR1 SGHRS, CDR2 YFSETQ. Trimming cost V 0 bases and J 4 bases, with 9 bases left between them. The CDR3 extends over 14 amino acids. CDR3 residues: CASSLAGGADTQYF. DNA of the CDR3: TGCGCCAGCAGCTTGGCGGGCGGGGCAGATACGCAGTATTTT.

The chain has TRBV5-6 and TRBJ2-5, with D unclear. The CDR3 loop spans 12 amino acids. CDR1 and CDR2 (germline): SGHDT, YYEEEE. V was trimmed by 7 bases and J by 4 bases, leaving 11 bases between them. The CDR3 protein is CASHTAAETQYF. DNA for the CDR3: TGTGCCAGCCATACCGCTGCAGAGACCCAGTACTTC. Full variable domain (missing parts from reference TRBV5-6 and TRBJ2-5): DAGVTQSPTHLIKTRGQQVTLRCSPKSGHDTVSWYQQALGQGPQFIFQYYEEEERQRGNFPDRFSGHQFPNYSSELNVNALLLGDSALYLCASHTAAETQYFGPGTRLLVL.

This clone was seen a handful of times. The chain is built from TRBV5-6 and TRBJ2-6; TRBD1 agrees at 9 bases. The CDR3 totals 17 residues. Germline V lookup: CDR1 SGHDT, CDR2 YYEEEE. V gave up 5 bases and J gave up 0 bases; unmatched junction bases: 6. The CDR3, as DNA: TGTGCCAGCAGTACACAGGGGGCTTTCTCTGGGGCCAACGTCCTGACTTTC. It yields the protein CASSTQGAFSGANVLTF.

This sequence joins TRBV5-4 and TRBJ1-2; maybe TRBD1 (5 bases). Looked up from germline, CDR1 is SGHNT and CDR2 is YYREEE (reference sequence). The CDR3 runs 13 residues. Trimming removed 4 bases at V and 1 base at J, with 8 bases between. CDR3 sequence (DNA): TGTGCCAGCAGCGGCAGGGTTAACTATGGCTACACCTTC. Its protein is CASSGRVNYGYTF.

The chain couples TRBV5-4 to TRBJ2-5, with TRBD2 matching 13 bases. From germline, CDR1 is SGHNT and CDR2 YYREEE (reference sequence). CDR3 length equals 16 residues. The ends lost 2 bases at V and 5 bases at J; junction bases unmatched: 6. Written as DNA, the CDR3 is TGTGCCAGCAGCTTAGGACTAGCGGGAGTGGGGGAGACCCAGTACTTC. This codes for CASSLGLAGVGETQYF.

The gene calls are TRBV30 and TRBJ2-1; no clear D gene. The CDR3 length is 11 residues. Germline CDR1 and CDR2: GTSNPN and SVGIG (reference sequence). V lost 2 bases and J 3 bases, leaving 2 bases between the germline ends. CDR3 sequence (DNA): TGTGCCTGGAGTCTCTACAATGAGCAGTTCTTC. Protein product: CAWSLYNEQFF. Drawing the rest from reference TRBV30 and TRBJ2-1, the complete variable domain is SQTIHQWPATLVQPVGSPLSLECTVEGTSNPNLYWYRQAAGRGLQLLFYSVGIGQISSEVPQNLSASRPQDRQFILSSKKLLLSDSGFYLCAWSLYNEQFFGPGTRLTVL.

This rearrangement joins TRBV5-5 to TRBJ1-2; 7 nucleotides line up with TRBD1. V lost 0 bases and J lost 9; bases outside the gene matches: 5. Germline CDR1 SGHKS, CDR2 YYEKEE (reference sequence). This CDR3 contains 13 residues. CDR3 bases: TGTGCCAGCAGCTTGGCTCCGACAGGGAGCTACACCTTC. Amino acids: CASSLAPTGSYTF.

The J gene is TRBJ1-5, the V gene TRBV19; possibly TRBD1 for D (6 bases). The CDR3 has 14 residues. Germline-derived CDR1 and CDR2 are LNHDA and SQIVND (reference sequence). The germline V and J ends were trimmed by 5 bases and 3 bases, with 11 bases remaining between them. This chain's CDR3 is CASSERTVNQPQHF. In DNA form, the CDR3 reads TGTGCCAGTAGTGAAAGGACAGTCAATCAGCCCCAGCATTTT.

This sequence joins TRBV5-1 and TRBJ1-1, with 8 bases that match TRBD1. Per germline, CDR1 SGHRS and CDR2 YFSETQ. This CDR3 spans 19 amino acids. After removal of 0 bases from V and 0 bases from J, the junction contained 13 bases not matched to a gene. This CDR3 reads CASSLGARGLYNMNTEAFF. As DNA, the CDR3 is TGCGCCAGCAGCTTGGGGGCCAGGGGGCTTTACAACATGAACACTGAAGCTTTCTTT.

This clone is a singleton in its sample. The rearrangement links TRBV11-1 to TRBJ2-1, with D perhaps TRBD2 (5 bases). The CDR3 spans 15 residues. The germline V gene has CDR1 SGHAT and CDR2 FQDESV (reference sequence). V lost 1 base and J 3 bases, leaving 10 bases between the germline ends. In DNA form, the CDR3 reads TGTGCCAGCAGCTTAGGGACCGGGGACTACAATGAGCAGTTCTTC. It specifies CASSLGTGDYNEQFF. Using reference TRBV11-1 and TRBJ2-1 for the parts outside the CDR3, the full variable domain is EAEVAQSPRYKITEKSQAVAFWCDPISGHATLYWYRQILGQGPELLVQFQDESVVDDSQLPKDRFSAERLKGVDSTLKIQPAELGDSAMYLCASSLGTGDYNEQFFGPGTRLTVL.

This clone has a single count. This rearrangement joins TRBV9 to TRBJ1-5, with 8 bases that match TRBD1. The CDR3 is 14 amino acids. From germline, CDR1 is SGDLS and CDR2 YYNGEE. Losses at the gene ends were 0 bases for V and 9 bases for J; bases not matched to a gene: 5. CDR3 loop: CASSVEQGGGPQHF. CDR3 DNA: TGTGCCAGCAGCGTAGAACAGGGGGGAGGGCCCCAGCATTTT.

The chain has TRBV5-1 and TRBJ1-1, with TRBD1 as a possible D gene (5 bases). The CDR3 runs to 15 residues. Per germline, CDR1 SGHRS and CDR2 YFSETQ. With 0 bases removed from V and 3 bases from J, the gap between germline ends came to 12 bases. The CDR3: CASSLGDGEYTEAFF. The CDR3 DNA follows: TGCGCCAGCAGCTTGGGGGACGGGGAGTACACTGAAGCTTTCTTT.

The chain links TRBV6-1 to TRBJ2-3; a possible D gene is TRBD1 (5 bases). Trimming shortened V by 1 base and J by 0 bases, and 14 bases separated the two germline ends. Germline V CDR1 and CDR2: MNHNS, SASEGT. The CDR3 loop spans 17 amino acids. The CDR3 spells CASSEDLRATSTDTQYF. The CDR3 bases are TGTGCCAGCAGTGAAGATCTCAGGGCCACAAGCACAGATACGCAGTATTTT.

The genes are TRBV7-3 and TRBJ2-3; TRBD2 matches at 9 bases. CDR1 SGHTA and CDR2 FQGTGA come from the germline V gene. The CDR3 runs to 16 residues. V lost 3 bases to trimming and J lost 3 bases; unmatched junction nucleotides: 7. The CDR3 bases are TGTGCCAGCAGCTTGGGCGGGAGGGCCTTTACAGATACGCAGTATTTT. It is translated as CASSLGGRAFTDTQYF.

The genes are TRBV7-8 and TRBJ1-4, with 10 positions matching TRBD1. This CDR3 region has 15 residues. Trimming cost V 1 base and J 8 bases; bases outside gene matches: 4. Germline lookup yields CDR1 SGHVS and CDR2 FQNEAQ. The CDR3 here is CASSLGGTGAEKLFF. CDR3 nucleotide sequence: TGTGCCAGCAGCTTAGGTGGGACAGGGGCCGAAAAACTGTTTTTT.

The V and J genes are TRBV2 and TRBJ2-7, with 13 bases aligning to TRBD2. The CDR3 has 15 residues. The V gene's germline CDR1 is SNHLY and CDR2 FYNNEI. J was trimmed by 1 base and V by 6 bases; bases with no gene match: 3. The CDR3 protein is CASSPTSGGSYEQYF. The CDR3 DNA follows: TGTGCCAGCAGCCCGACTAGCGGGGGGTCCTACGAGCAGTACTTC.

The CDR3 DNA reads as TGTGCCAGCAGTCCGCGGGCGGATAATTCACCCCTCCACTTT. It codes for CASSPRADNSPLHF. V is TRBV2 and J is TRBJ1-6; no clear D gene. V was trimmed by 5 bases and J by 5 bases, leaving 10 bases between them. Germline CDR1 reads SNHLY; CDR2 reads FYNNEI. The CDR3 sequence is 14 residues long. Combining the CDR3 with reference TRBV2 and TRBJ1-6 gives the whole variable domain EPEVTQTPSHQVTQMGQEVILRCVPISNHLYFYWYRQILGQKVEFLVSFYNNEISEKSEIFDDQFSVERPDGSNFTLKIRSTKLEDSAMYFCASSPRADNSPLHFGNGTRLTVT.

This clone has only one observation. J is TRBJ1-1 and V is TRBV4-1, with unresolved D. The CDR3 extends over 15 amino acids. Germline V CDR1 and CDR2: MGHRA, YSYEKL. V lost 0 bases and J lost 3, with 11 bases in between. CDR3 nucleotides: TGCGCCAGCAGCCAAGAACCGAGCGACCACACTGAAGCTTTCTTT. It yields the protein CASSQEPSDHTEAFF.